These 24 T cell receptor beta chains originate from one sample sequenced in a study of T cells after yellow fever vaccination. TCRdb redid the calling of the 5' RACE reads with MiXCR, one entry per CDR3 protein. Of around 160,000 distinct CDR3 sequences in the sample, 6.5% to 8.5% are singletons; the top ten hold roughly 2.5%. The material sequenced was CD4+ T cells sorted from PBMCs, taken 4 to 5 days after the first yellow fever vaccination. These receptors were taken from a man aged 18 to 35 who received the YFV17D yellow fever vaccine.

J is TRBJ1-1 and V is TRBV7-2; no clear D gene. The CDR3 spans 12 residues. V was shortened by 6 bases and J by 5 bases, with 10 bases between the two germline ends. In germline, CDR1 is SGHTA, CDR2 FQGNSA. The CDR3 nucleotides are TGTGCCAGCAGGGTAATGGGGACTGAAGCTTTCTTT. Protein product: CASRVMGTEAFF.

This clonotype has just one count. The V gene is TRBV19, the J gene TRBJ2-6, with D possibly matching TRBD1 (6 bases). V was pared by 10 bases and J by 0 bases, with 16 bases between. The CDR3 sequence is 16 residues long. Germline-derived CDR1 and CDR2 are LNHDA and SQIVND (reference sequence). Here the CDR3 DNA reads TGTGCCATTCCGGGACAATCCCTCTCTGGGGCCAACGTCCTGACTTTC. It encodes CAIPGQSLSGANVLTF.

In its sample, this clonotype was seen many times. The CDR3 region is CASSQAGASSGNTIYF. The CDR3 DNA reads TGTGCCAGCAGCCAAGCAGGAGCTTCCTCTGGAAACACCATATATTTT. V is TRBV4-2 and J is TRBJ1-3; D remains ambiguous. CDR3 length: 16 residues. With 1 base removed from V and 0 bases from J, the gap between germline ends came to 10 bases. CDR1 and CDR2 from the germline V gene are LGHNA and YNFKEQ.

This clonotype has a count of ten or more. The gene calls are TRBV7-2 and TRBJ1-3; D is possibly TRBD1 (5 bases). Trimming left V 5 bases short and J 0 bases short, with 11 bases between. Germline V gene lookup returns CDR1 SGHTA and CDR2 FQGNSA. The CDR3 is 15 amino acids. This CDR3 reads CASSIGQFSGNTIYF. The CDR3 DNA follows: TGTGCCAGCAGCATTGGACAATTCTCTGGAAACACCATATATTTT.

The sample holds many counts of this clonotype. The V gene is TRBV11-2, the J gene TRBJ2-1; tentative D call: TRBD1 (6 bases). The V gene lost 5 bases and the J gene lost 0 bases, with 23 bases spanning the gap. The CDR3 totals 19 residues. CDR1 and CDR2 (germline): SGHAT, FQNNGV. In DNA form, the CDR3 reads TGTGCCAGCAGCCCTCAGGGGCTCCTAACGGTTAGCTCCTACAATGAGCAGTTCTTC. Protein product: CASSPQGLLTVSSYNEQFF.

Many counts were recorded for this clonotype. The genes are TRBV5-1 and TRBJ2-5; the D gene is possibly TRBD1 (8 bases). With 4 bases removed from V and 5 bases from J, the gap between germline ends came to 12 bases. CDR3 length: 13 amino acids. Germline assignment: CDR1 SGHRS and CDR2 YFSETQ. The CDR3 bases are TGCGCCAGCAGCACACAGGGGGGGGAGACCCAGTACTTC. This codes for CASSTQGGETQYF.

This clonotype was seen at least ten times. The J gene is TRBJ1-6, the V gene TRBV12-3 or TRBV12-4, with D uncertain. Trimming took off 7 bases at V and 7 bases at J, with 17 bases between the two ends. This CDR3 has 15 amino acids. The CDR3 DNA follows: TGTGCCAGCACCCCATTCGGGGAGTCGAATTCACCCCTCCACTTT. Translated: CASTPFGESNSPLHF.

Many counts were recorded for this clonotype. The V and J genes are TRBV20-1 and TRBJ1-3; tentatively, D is TRBD1 (5 bases). This CDR3 has 12 residues. CDR1 is DFQATT and CDR2 is SNEGSKA in the germline V gene (reference sequence). Trimming removed 4 bases at V and 4 bases at J, with 8 bases between. CDR3 amino acids: CSAIRGGNTIYF. CDR3 nucleotide sequence: TGCAGTGCTATAAGGGGAGGAAACACCATATATTTT.

This clonotype appeared many times. The CDR3 region has the DNA TGTGCCAGCAGTTACTCTGGGGCGCAGAATCAGCCCCAGCATTTT. Translation gives CASSYSGAQNQPQHF. The V and J genes are TRBV6-5 and TRBJ1-5, with D perhaps matching TRBD1 (5 bases). Trimming took off 0 bases at V and 4 bases at J, with 10 bases between the two ends. Germline values: CDR1 MNHEY, CDR2 SVGAGI. This CDR3 spans 15 amino acids.

This chain links TRBV7-2 with TRBJ2-3; D is perhaps TRBD1 or TRBD2 (6 bases each). The V and J ends lost 1 base and 4 bases respectively, with 12 bases between them. Looked up from germline, CDR1 is SGHTA and CDR2 is FQGNSA. This CDR3 is 15 amino acids long. Here the CDR3 DNA reads TGTGCCAGCAGCTTAGATGGGGGGCGCCCAGATACGCAGTATTTT. Amino acid sequence: CASSLDGGRPDTQYF.

This clonotype was counted ten times or more. The J gene is TRBJ1-4, the V gene TRBV5-1, with TRBD1 matching over 7 bases. Per the germline V gene, CDR1 is SGHRS and CDR2 is YFSETQ. This CDR3 is built from 16 residues. V shed 1 base, J shed 3 bases, and the junction held 6 bases outside the gene matches. The CDR3 reads CASSLTGAVSNEKLFF. The CDR3 DNA sequence: TGCGCCAGCAGCTTGACAGGGGCGGTATCTAATGAAAAACTGTTTTTT.

Notes on this clonotype: A clone one base away is much larger, so this may be a read error. This rearrangement joins TRBV6-5 to TRBJ2-7; D uncertain. The CDR3 consists of 12 residues. Between the trimmed V and J ends, which lost 9 bases and 4 bases, there was a span of 13 bases. Per the germline V gene, CDR1 is MNHEY and CDR2 is SVGAGI. This CDR3 is CASSMGWYEQYF. CDR3 DNA: TGTGCCAGTTCCATGGGGTGGTACGAGCAGTACTTC.

This clonotype was seen many times. The chain employs TRBV5-1 and TRBJ2-2, with D possibly being TRBD2 (6 bases). This CDR3 is built from 15 residues. The V end lost 2 bases, the J end lost 4 bases, and 12 bases lay between the germline ends. Germline-derived CDR1 and CDR2 are SGHRS and YFSETQ. CDR3 sequence (DNA): TGCGCCAGCAGCTTCGGGGGTACGGTCACCGGGGAGCTGTTTTTT. Protein product: CASSFGGTVTGELFF. The whole variable domain, filled in from reference TRBV5-1 and TRBJ2-2, reads KAGVTQTPRYLIKTRGQQVTLSCSPISGHRSVSWYQQTPGQGLQFLFEYFSETQRNKGNFPGRFSGRQFSNSRSEMNVSTLELGDSALYLCASSFGGTVTGELFFGEGSRLTVL.

At least ten counts were recorded for this clonotype. CDR3 in DNA: TGTGCCAGCAGTGACTCGGCCGGATCCTATGGCTACACCTTC. Protein sequence: CASSDSAGSYGYTF. The chain couples TRBV6-4 to TRBJ1-2, with unresolved D. The CDR3 is made up of 14 amino acids. The V and J ends lost 0 bases and 4 bases respectively, with 9 bases between them. Germline CDR1 and CDR2: MRHNA and SNTAGT.

This clonotype has a count of ten or more. V usage is TRBV9 and J usage is TRBJ2-5; D possibly corresponds to TRBD2 (6 bases). Germline CDR1 is SGDLS and CDR2 is YYNGEE. The germline V and J ends were trimmed by 0 bases and 4 bases, with 13 bases remaining between them. CDR3 length: 15 amino acids. CDR3 sequence (DNA): TGTGCCAGCAGCGTAGCAGCGGGTAGACCAGAGACCCAGTACTTC. Translating gives CASSVAAGRPETQYF.

Details on this clonotype: A much larger clonotype is one base distant, so this may be a read error. The chain links TRBV25-1 to TRBJ2-1; no definite D call. This CDR3 is built from 11 residues. The germline V gene has CDR1 MGHDK and CDR2 SYGVNS. CDR3 sequence: CASSAPNELFF. The CDR3 nucleotides read TGTGCCAGCAGTGCCCCCAATGAGCTGTTCTTC.

This clonotype has a count of ten or more. The chain carries TRBV5-1 and TRBJ2-7, with TRBD1 identical over 9 bases. J was trimmed by 9 bases and V by 5 bases; bases with no gene match: 12. The CDR3 covers 14 residues. Germline CDR1 and CDR2: SGHRS and YFSETQ. Here the CDR3 reads CASSRTGAETGQYF. Here the CDR3 DNA reads TGCGCCAGCAGTAGGACAGGGGCCGAAACCGGGCAGTACTTC.

A remark on this clonotype: A much larger clone differs from this one at a single base, so this may be a read error. The chain recombines TRBV6-2 or TRBV6-3 with TRBJ2-2; D tentatively reads TRBD1 or TRBD2 (5 bases each). This CDR3 region has 15 residues. The germline gives CDR1 MNHEY, CDR2 SVGEGT. Trimming shortened V by 8 bases and J by 2 bases, and 15 bases separated the two germline ends. The CDR3 protein is CASGGAVRNTGELFF. In nucleotides, the CDR3 is TGTGCCAGCGGGGGAGCGGTGAGAAACACCGGGGAGCTGTTTTTT.

There are a few counts of this clonotype. The chain carries TRBV20-1 and TRBJ2-7, with TRBD1 matching 7 bases. The CDR3 is 14 residues long. The germline V gene has CDR1 DFQATT and CDR2 SNEGSKA (reference sequence). Trimming at V came to 1 base and at J to 2 bases, leaving 5 bases not matched to a gene. In DNA form, the CDR3 reads TGCAGTGCTAGAGCTCGGACAGGCACCTACGAGCAGTACTTC. It encodes CSARARTGTYEQYF.

This clonotype was picked up a small number of times. The genes are TRBV20-1 and TRBJ2-1; D perhaps matches TRBD1 (6 bases). This CDR3 contains 17 residues. Trimming took off 5 bases at V and 10 bases at J, with 30 bases between the two ends. The V gene's germline CDR1 is DFQATT and CDR2 SNEGSKA (reference sequence). CDR3 nucleotides: TGCAGTGCTCAAGCGAAATCCCCAGGGGTATCAATCAAGGAGCAGTTCTTC. It translates to CSAQAKSPGVSIKEQFF.

At least ten counts were recorded for this clonotype. The gene calls are TRBV6-5 and TRBJ1-5; TRBD1 matches 8 bases. CDR1 MNHEY and CDR2 SVGAGI come from the germline V gene. There are 15 residues in the CDR3. After removal of 4 bases from V and 7 bases from J, the junction contained 9 bases not matched to a gene. The chain's CDR3 is CASSSAGGGRQPQHF. The DNA of the CDR3 is TGTGCCAGCAGTTCCGCAGGGGGCGGGCGGCAGCCCCAGCATTTT.

The genes are TRBV28 and TRBJ1-4, with a weak D call TRBD1 (6 bases). CDR1 is MDHEN and CDR2 is SYDVKM in the germline V gene. The CDR3 extends over 14 amino acids. V was cut by 8 bases and J by 8 bases, with 18 bases left in between. CDR3 amino acids: CASFRQGFGEKLFF. The CDR3 nucleotides are TGTGCCAGCTTCCGGCAGGGGTTTGGAGAAAAACTGTTTTTT.

V gene TRBV18 combines with J gene TRBJ1-1; no definite D call. Trimming left V 6 bases short and J 8 bases short, with 13 bases between. The CDR3 is 12 amino acids. Germline-derived CDR1 and CDR2 are KGHSH and LQKENI. CDR3 amino acids: CASSPVPGEAFF. The CDR3 DNA sequence: TGTGCCAGCTCCCCTGTCCCGGGGGAAGCTTTCTTT. The entire variable domain, with the rest obtained from reference TRBV18 and TRBJ1-1, is as follows: NAGVMQNPRHLVRRRGQEARLRCSPMKGHSHVYWYRQLPEEGLKFMVYLQKENIIDESGMPKERFSAEFPKEGPSILRIQQVVRGDSAAYFCASSPVPGEAFFGQGTRLTVV.

This clonotype has more than one count but fewer than ten. The V call is TRBV4-3, the J call TRBJ1-1; D gene ambiguous. Germline V gene lookup returns CDR1 LGHNA and CDR2 YSLEER. Trimming removed 4 bases from V and 2 bases from J, with 14 bases in between. CDR3 length: 15 residues. The CDR3 region is CASSPGEQINTEAFF. The CDR3 DNA follows: TGCGCCAGCAGCCCCGGGGAGCAGATAAACACTGAAGCTTTCTTT.